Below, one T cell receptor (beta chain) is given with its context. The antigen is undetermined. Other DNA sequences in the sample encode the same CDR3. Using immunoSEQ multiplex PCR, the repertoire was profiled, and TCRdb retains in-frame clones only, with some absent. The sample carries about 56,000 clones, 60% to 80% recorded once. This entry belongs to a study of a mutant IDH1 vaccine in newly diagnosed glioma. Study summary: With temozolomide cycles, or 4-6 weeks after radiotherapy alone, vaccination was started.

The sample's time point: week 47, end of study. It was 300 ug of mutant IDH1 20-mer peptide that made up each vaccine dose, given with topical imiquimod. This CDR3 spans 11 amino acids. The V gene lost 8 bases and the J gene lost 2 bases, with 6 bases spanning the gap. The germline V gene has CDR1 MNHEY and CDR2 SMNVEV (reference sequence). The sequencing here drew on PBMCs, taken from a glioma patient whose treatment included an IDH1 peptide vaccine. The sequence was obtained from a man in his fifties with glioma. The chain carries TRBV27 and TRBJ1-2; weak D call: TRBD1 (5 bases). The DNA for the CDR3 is TGTGCCAGCGGGGGGAACTATGGCTACACCTTC. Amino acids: CASGGNYGYTF.